Listed below are T cell receptor beta chains from one sample, sequenced in a study of early T cells in non-severe SARS-CoV-2 infection. MiXCR, run by TCRdb on the 5' RACE reads, gives a single entry per CDR3 protein. The data show tens of thousands of distinct CDR3 sequences, with 8.9% seen just once and 15% to 20% held by the top ten. The sequencing sample was made of whole blood. Every receptor here comes from an adult who was a healthcare worker with PCR-confirmed SARS-CoV-2 infection or an uninfected control (not recorded which). CDR3s include the opening cysteine and the closing phenylalanine or tryptophan. D genes are given only for firm matches. Clone size is given for some rows only: seen once, a few or many times, or a class if the clone is expanded.

d_call j_call clone_size v_call cdr3_aa cdr3_nt
NA TRBJ2-7 few TRBV12-3/TRBV12-4 CASSLWGTSNEQYF TGTGCCAGCAGTTTATGGGGTACTAGCAACGAGCAGTACTTC
NA TRBJ2-2 NA TRBV20-1 CSARDWGNPNTGELFF TGCAGTGCTAGAGATTGGGGGAATCCGAACACCGGGGAGCTGTTTTTT
TRBD2 TRBJ2-1 many TRBV11-2 CASSLGLANNEQFF TGTGCCAGCAGCTTAGGACTAGCTAACAATGAGCAGTTCTTC
TRBD2 TRBJ2-7 many TRBV20-1 CSAHPAGTSPYEQYF TGCAGTGCCCATCCCGCCGGGACTAGCCCCTACGAGCAGTACTTC
TRBD1 TRBJ2-2 NA TRBV9 CASSSQGAGELFF TGTGCCAGCAGCTCACAGGGGGCCGGGGAGCTGTTTTTT
TRBD1 TRBJ1-1 many TRBV29-1 CSTQPGTGRTEAFF TGCAGCACACAGCCCGGGACAGGGAGAACTGAAGCTTTCTTT
NA TRBJ1-4 NA TRBV6-1 CASSEMTRGKEKLFF TGTGCCAGCAGTGAAATGACAAGGGGGAAAGAAAAACTGTTTTTT
TRBD1 TRBJ1-1 NA TRBV18 CASSPGQGLMNTEAFF TGTGCCAGCTCACCCGGACAGGGCCTCATGAACACTGAAGCTTTCTTT
NA TRBJ1-6 few TRBV5-1 CASSLDLDSPLHF TGCGCCAGCAGCTTGGATTTGGATTCACCCCTCCACTTT
TRBD2 TRBJ2-5 many TRBV2 CASRTGTIEETQYF TGTGCCAGCAGAACCGGGACTATCGAAGAGACCCAGTACTTC
TRBD2 TRBJ2-5 many TRBV28 CASITSGTETQYF TGTGCCAGCATTACTAGCGGGACTGAGACCCAGTACTTC
TRBD1 TRBJ1-4 few TRBV27 CASSLLTGGHEKLFF TGTGCCAGCAGTTTGCTGACAGGGGGCCATGAAAAACTGTTTTTT
TRBD2 TRBJ2-3 few TRBV5-1 CASSLAGSTGAQYF TGCGCCAGCAGCCTAGCGGGCTCCACGGGGGCGCAGTATTTT
TRBD2 TRBJ2-7 many TRBV11-2 CASSLLAGEGEQYF TGTGCCAGCAGCTTACTAGCGGGAGAGGGCGAGCAGTACTTC
NA TRBJ1-2 many TRBV4-1 CASSQDLATNYGYTF TGCGCCAGCAGCCAAGACCTGGCTACTAACTATGGCTACACCTTC
NA TRBJ1-2 many TRBV10-3 CAISDGDLRGYTF TGTGCCATCAGTGACGGGGACCTACGCGGCTACACCTTC
TRBD2 TRBJ2-3 many TRBV9 CASSPRWLAGGRLDTQYF TGTGCCAGCAGCCCCCGGTGGCTAGCGGGAGGTAGATTAGATACGCAGTATTTT
NA TRBJ2-3 many TRBV29-1 CSVPGLLHTDTQYF TGCAGCGTACCGGGACTTCTCCACACAGATACGCAGTATTTT
NA TRBJ1-2 many TRBV12-3/TRBV12-4 CASSLSGTPKGYTF TGTGCCAGCAGTTTATCCGGGACACCAAAGGGCTACACCTTC
NA TRBJ2-1 many TRBV5-1 CASSSVPGRGNSYNEQFF TGCGCCAGCAGCTCGGTCCCCGGGAGAGGCAACTCCTACAATGAGCAGTTCTTC
NA TRBJ2-5 many TRBV3-1 CASSQDPRTIKETQYF TGTGCCAGCAGCCAAGATCCTCGGACGATAAAAGAGACCCAGTACTTC
TRBD2 TRBJ2-1 NA TRBV28 CASSIARIGAGGRSSYNEQFF TGTGCCAGCAGTATCGCCCGGATAGGAGCGGGAGGACGGAGCTCCTACAATGAGCAGTTCTTC
NA TRBJ1-1 few TRBV6-2/TRBV6-3 CASSPTGENTEAFF TGTGCCAGCAGTCCGACAGGAGAGAACACTGAAGCTTTCTTT
NA TRBJ2-7 many TRBV29-1 CSVVGDGGYEQYF TGCAGCGTTGTAGGGGACGGAGGCTACGAGCAGTACTTC
TRBD1 TRBJ2-7 NA TRBV6-5 CASRARPGQVQNEQYF TGTGCCAGCAGGGCTCGCCCTGGACAGGTACAGAACGAGCAGTACTTC
NA TRBJ2-3 NA TRBV28 CASSLAGRDTQYF TGTGCCAGCAGTTTAGCAGGGAGAGATACGCAGTATTTT
TRBD1 TRBJ2-2 NA TRBV4-2 CASSLGTGGDTGELFF TGTGCCAGCAGCTTGGGGACAGGGGGCGATACCGGGGAGCTGTTTTTT
NA TRBJ1-4 many TRBV4-3 CASSQGLNEKLFF TGCGCCAGCAGCCAAGGGTTAAACGAAAAACTGTTTTTT
TRBD1 TRBJ2-5 many TRBV6-2/TRBV6-3 CASSYSPDRAEETQYF TGTGCCAGCAGTTACTCCCCGGACAGGGCAGAGGAGACCCAGTACTTC
NA TRBJ1-1 NA TRBV6-2/TRBV6-3 CASSYLSGRAEAFF TGTGCCAGCAGTTACCTCTCAGGGAGGGCTGAAGCTTTCTTT
TRBD2 TRBJ2-1 many TRBV25-1 CASGEGRNEQFF TGTGCCAGCGGGGAGGGCCGCAATGAGCAGTTCTTC
NA TRBJ1-5 few TRBV3-1 CASSQEDVSEPQHF TGTGCCAGCAGCCAAGAGGACGTTTCGGAACCCCAGCATTTT
NA TRBJ1-1 many TRBV28 CASTFIGGRGTEAFF TGTGCCAGCACCTTTATTGGGGGGCGCGGCACTGAAGCTTTCTTT
NA TRBJ2-3 many TRBV20-1 CSAPWADTQYF TGCAGTGCCCCATGGGCAGATACGCAGTATTTT
TRBD1 TRBJ2-7 once TRBV12-3/TRBV12-4 CASRDTGGPCEQYF TGTGCCAGCAGGGATACAGGGGGGCCCTGCGAGCAGTACTTC
TRBD1 TRBJ2-6 NA TRBV3-1 CASSQETGTISGANVLTF TGTGCCAGCAGCCAAGAGACAGGGACCATCTCTGGGGCCAACGTCCTGACTTTC
NA TRBJ2-2 few TRBV3-1 CASSTGSSNTGELFF TGTGCCAGCAGCACCGGGAGCTCGAACACCGGGGAGCTGTTTTTT
NA TRBJ1-4 NA TRBV7-6 CASSLVQGRDEKLFF TGTGCCAGCAGCTTAGTACAGGGCCGGGATGAAAAACTGTTTTTT
NA TRBJ1-1 few TRBV28 CASSLEMKNTEAFF TGTGCCAGCAGTTTAGAGATGAAGAACACTGAAGCTTTCTTT
NA TRBJ2-1 many TRBV4-2 CASSQVADPGEQFF TGTGCCAGCAGCCAAGTGGCAGACCCCGGTGAGCAGTTCTTC